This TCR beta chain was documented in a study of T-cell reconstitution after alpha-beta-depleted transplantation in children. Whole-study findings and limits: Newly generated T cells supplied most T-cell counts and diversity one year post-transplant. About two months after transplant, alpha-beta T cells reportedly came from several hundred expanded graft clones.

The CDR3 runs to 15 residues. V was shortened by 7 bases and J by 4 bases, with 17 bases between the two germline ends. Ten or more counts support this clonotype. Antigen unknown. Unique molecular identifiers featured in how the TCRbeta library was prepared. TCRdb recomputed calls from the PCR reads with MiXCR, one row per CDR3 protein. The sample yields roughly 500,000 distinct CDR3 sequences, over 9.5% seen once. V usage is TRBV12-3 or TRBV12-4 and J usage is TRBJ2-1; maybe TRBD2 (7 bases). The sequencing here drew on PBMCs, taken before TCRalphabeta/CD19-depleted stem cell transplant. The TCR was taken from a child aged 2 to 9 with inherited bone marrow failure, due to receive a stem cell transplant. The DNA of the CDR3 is TGTGCCAGCATACCAGGGGAGGGGAGATACAATGAGCAGTTCTTC. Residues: CASIPGEGRYNEQFF.